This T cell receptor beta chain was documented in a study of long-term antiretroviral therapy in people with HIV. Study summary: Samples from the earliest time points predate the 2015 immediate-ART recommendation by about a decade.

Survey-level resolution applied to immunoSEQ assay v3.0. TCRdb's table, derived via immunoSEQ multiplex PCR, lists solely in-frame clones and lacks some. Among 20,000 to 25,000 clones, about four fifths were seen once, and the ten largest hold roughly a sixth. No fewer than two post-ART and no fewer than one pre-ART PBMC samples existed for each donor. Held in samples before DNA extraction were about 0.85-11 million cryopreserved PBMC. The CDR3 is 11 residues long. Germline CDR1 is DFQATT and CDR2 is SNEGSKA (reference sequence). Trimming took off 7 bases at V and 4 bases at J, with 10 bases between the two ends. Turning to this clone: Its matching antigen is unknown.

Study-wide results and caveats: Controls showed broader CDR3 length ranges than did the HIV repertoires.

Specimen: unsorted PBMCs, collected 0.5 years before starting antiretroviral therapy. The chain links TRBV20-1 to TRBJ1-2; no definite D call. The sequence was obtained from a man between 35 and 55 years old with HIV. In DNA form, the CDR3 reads TGCAGTGTCCGGGCGGGCTATGGCTACACCTTC. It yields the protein CSVRAGYGYTF.